The 25 T cell receptor beta chains listed next were all sequenced from one sample in a study of blood T cell repertoires in COVID-19. This table comes from immunoSEQ multiplex PCR, and its TCRdb copy is limited to in-frame clones, with some not included. This table holds roughly 46,000 clones, approximately 90% found once. Sequenced input: peripheral blood. The receptors derive from a man aged 45 to 65 with active COVID-19.

The chain recombines TRBV13 with TRBJ1-1; tentative D call: TRBD1 (5 bases). CDR1 and CDR2 from the germline V gene are PRHDT and FYEKMQ (reference sequence). CDR3 size: 15 residues. Trimming removed 0 bases from V and 5 bases from J, with 13 bases in between. The CDR3 nucleotides are TGTGCCAGCAGCTTAGGCCTGGCCCGGGGGACTGAAGCTTTCTTT. Translation gives CASSLGLARGTEAFF.

V usage is TRBV7-9 and J usage is TRBJ1-5; possible D gene TRBD1, 5 bases. The CDR3 extends over 14 amino acids. Trimming shortened V by 5 bases and J by 0 bases, and 8 bases separated the two germline ends. The germline V gene encodes CDR1 SEHNR and CDR2 FQNEAQ (reference sequence). DNA for the CDR3: TGTGCCAGCAGCGGGGGGGGTAGCAATCAGCCCCAGCATTTT. Amino acid sequence: CASSGGGSNQPQHF. The full variable domain, its missing parts supplied by reference TRBV7-9 and TRBJ1-5, is DTGVSQNPRHKITKRGQNVTFRCDPISEHNRLYWYRQTLGQGPEFLTYFQNEAQLEKSRLLSDRFSAERPKGSFSTLEIQRTEQGDSAMYLCASSGGGSNQPQHFGDGTRLSIL.

The rearrangement uses TRBV28 and TRBJ1-2; TRBD1 aligns across 7 bases. V trimming: 5 bases; J trimming: 8 bases; junction bases outside the gene matches: 23. The germline CDR1 and CDR2 sequences are MDHEN and SYDVKM. The CDR3 spans 18 residues. The CDR3 nucleotides are TGTGCCAGCAGTCCGACTAGGAACTTAAGGACAGGAATAACCGGCTACACCTTC. Its protein is CASSPTRNLRTGITGYTF.

Comments on this clone: This sample includes further DNA sequences coding for the same CDR3. The V call is TRBV18, the J call TRBJ2-7; 9 bases match TRBD1. Germline V gene data show CDR1 as KGHSH and CDR2 as LQKENI. This CDR3 comprises 15 residues. J was trimmed by 4 bases and V by 3 bases; bases with no gene match: 7. DNA for the CDR3: TGTGCCAGCTCACCTACCGGGACAGGGCTTTACGAGCAGTACTTC. Encoded protein: CASSPTGTGLYEQYF.

The genes are TRBV6-2 or TRBV6-3 and TRBJ2-7; 8 nucleotides line up with TRBD1. The germline V gene encodes CDR1 MNHEY and CDR2 SVGEGT. There are 15 residues in the CDR3. Trimming took 6 bases from V and 3 from J; bases not matched to a gene: 10. The CDR3 bases are TGTGCCAGCAGCGGTCGACAGGGGCTCATCTACGAGCAGTACTTC. This translates into CASSGRQGLIYEQYF.

The chain joins TRBV7-9 to TRBJ2-5; perhaps TRBD1 as D (6 bases). There are 14 residues in the CDR3. Trimming left V 5 bases short and J 2 bases short, with 12 bases between. In germline, CDR1 is SEHNR, CDR2 FQNEAQ (reference sequence). The CDR3 loop reads CASSNPGHQETQYF. CDR3 in DNA: TGTGCCAGCAGCAACCCGGGACATCAAGAGACCCAGTACTTC.

The V gene is TRBV3-1 (or the pseudogene TRBV3-2), the J gene TRBJ2-3, with D possibly TRBD2 on 6 matching bases. This CDR3 spans 16 amino acids. The germline V gene has CDR1 LGHDT and CDR2 YNNKEL (reference sequence). V dropped 4 bases and J dropped 0 bases, with 14 bases sitting between them. CDR3 in DNA: TGTGCCAGCAGCCCTTCTAGCGTCGGGAGCACAGATACGCAGTATTTT. This gives the protein CASSPSSVGSTDTQYF.

This clone was seen only once. This chain's CDR3 is CASSQHRRGPVYEQYF. The CDR3 bases are TGTGCCAGCAGCCAACATCGGAGGGGACCGGTCTACGAGCAGTACTTC. This sequence joins TRBV7-3 and TRBJ2-7; D possibly corresponds to TRBD2 (6 bases). The CDR3 has 16 amino acids. The V end lost 5 bases, the J end lost 3 bases, and 20 bases lay between the germline ends. The germline V gene has CDR1 SGHTA and CDR2 FQGTGA.

The chain links TRBV30 to TRBJ2-7; a possible D gene is TRBD1 (6 bases). Trimming took off 2 bases at V and 3 bases at J, with 11 bases between the two ends. CDR3 length: 13 amino acids. Germline CDR1 GTSNPN, CDR2 SVGIG (reference sequence). CDR3 coding DNA: TGTGCCTGGAGTCAGGGGATAATCTACGAGCAGTACTTC. This codes for CAWSQGIIYEQYF.

This clone was counted only a few times. The chain couples TRBV9 to TRBJ2-1; 9 nucleotides match TRBD1. Losses at the gene ends were 3 bases for V and 2 bases for J; bases not matched to a gene: 3. The CDR3 consists of 15 residues. Germline CDR1 is SGDLS and CDR2 is YYNGEE. Here the CDR3 DNA reads TGTGCCAGCAGCGCCCGGACAGGGGCCTACAATGAGCAGTTCTTC. Translation gives CASSARTGAYNEQFF.

This clone has just a few counts. J is TRBJ2-7 and V is TRBV3-1 (or the pseudogene TRBV3-2); D is ambiguous. The CDR3 extends over 14 amino acids. The germline V gene encodes CDR1 LGHDT and CDR2 YNNKEL (reference sequence). Trimming pared 2 bases from V and 0 bases from J, leaving 8 bases between. CDR3 region: CASSQSVSSYEQYF. For the CDR3, the DNA is TGTGCCAGCAGCCAAAGCGTGAGCTCCTACGAGCAGTACTTC.

The chain is built from TRBV6-2 or TRBV6-3 and TRBJ2-5; the match to TRBD2 covers 10 bases. The ends lost 0 bases at V and 5 bases at J; junction bases unmatched: 9. CDR1 is MNHEY, CDR2 SVGEGT, per germline. The CDR3 is 17 residues long. CDR3 nucleotides: TGTGCCAGCAGTTACTCGATTTCTAGCGGGGGTATGGAGACCCAGTACTTC. This sequence encodes CASSYSISSGGMETQYF.

CDR3 in DNA: TGTGCCAGTAGTCGAGACACGAACTCCTACGAGCAGTACTTC. Amino acids: CASSRDTNSYEQYF. The chain uses TRBV19 and TRBJ2-7; D gene unclear. In germline, CDR1 is LNHDA, CDR2 SQIVND (reference sequence). The V end was cut by 5 bases, the J end by 0 bases, with 11 bases between. The CDR3 sequence is 14 residues long.

The sample holds a few counts of this clone. The chain has TRBV9 and TRBJ2-7, with 9 bases matching TRBD1. Trimming at V came to 0 bases and at J to 2 bases, leaving 3 bases not matched to a gene. The length of the CDR3 is 15 residues. Germline V gene lookup returns CDR1 SGDLS and CDR2 YYNGEE. The CDR3 DNA is TGTGCCAGCAGCGTAGACGGGACAGGGACCTACGAGCAGTACTTC. It is translated as CASSVDGTGTYEQYF. Combining the CDR3 with reference TRBV9 and TRBJ2-7 gives the whole variable domain DSGVTQTPKHLITATGQRVTLRCSPRSGDLSVYWYQQSLDQGLQFLIQYYNGEERAKGNILERFSAQQFPDLHSELNLSSLELGDSALYFCASSVDGTGTYEQYFGPGTRLTVT.

The V and J genes are TRBV19 and TRBJ2-3; 8 nucleotides match TRBD2. This CDR3 spans 19 amino acids. Germline assignment: CDR1 LNHDA and CDR2 SQIVND (reference sequence). Trimming took 0 bases from V and 4 from J; bases not matched to a gene: 15. CDR3 DNA sequence: TGTGCCAGTAGTATAGAGGGTAGTCTCGGGGGGGCCGGGGCAGATACGCAGTATTTT. It yields the protein CASSIEGSLGGAGADTQYF.

The J gene is TRBJ2-3, the V gene TRBV28; 7 positions agree with TRBD1. Germline V lookup: CDR1 MDHEN, CDR2 SYDVKM. V gave up 6 bases and J gave up 14 bases; unmatched junction bases: 11. There are 12 residues in the CDR3. CDR3 protein: CASSLNRGGGYF. The DNA of the CDR3 is TGTGCCAGCAGCCTCAACAGGGGCGGTGGGTATTTT.

J is TRBJ1-1 and V is TRBV25-1; TRBD1 agrees at 9 bases. The CDR3 totals 14 residues. Germline V CDR1 and CDR2: MGHDK, SYGVNS. The ends lost 5 bases at V and 1 base at J; junction bases unmatched: 2. CDR3 residues: CASSLTGGNTEAFF. The CDR3 DNA reads as TGTGCCAGCAGTTTGACAGGGGGGAACACTGAAGCTTTCTTT. Full variable domain (rest looked up from reference TRBV25-1 and TRBJ1-1): EADIYQTPRYLVIGTGKKITLECSQTMGHDKMYWYQQDPGMELHLIHYSYGVNSTEKGDLSSESTVSRIRTEHFPLTLESARPSHTSQYLCASSLTGGNTEAFFGQGTRLTVV.

The rearrangement links TRBV9 to TRBJ2-5; TRBD1 is a possible D gene (6 bases). The V end lost 4 bases, the J end lost 1 base, and 14 bases lay between the germline ends. Germline CDR1 SGDLS, CDR2 YYNGEE. CDR3 length equals 15 residues. CDR3 region: CASSPFTGFQETQYF. In DNA form, the CDR3 reads TGTGCCAGCAGCCCATTTACAGGGTTCCAAGAGACCCAGTACTTC.

The J gene is TRBJ1-5, the V gene TRBV5-4; maybe TRBD1 (5 bases). From germline, CDR1 is SGHNT and CDR2 YYREEE (reference sequence). The CDR3 sequence is 17 residues long. Trimming stripped 1 base from V and 0 bases from J, with 14 bases between. As DNA, the CDR3 is TGTGCCAGCAGCTTGAATGGACAAGGAAATAGCAATCAGCCCCAGCATTTT. This codes for CASSLNGQGNSNQPQHF.

The CDR3 DNA reads as TGTGCCAGCAGCCAAGGACACCTCTACGAGCAGTACTTC. This translates into CASSQGHLYEQYF. The V and J genes are TRBV4-2 and TRBJ2-7, with unresolved D. Trimming stripped 1 base from V and 3 bases from J, with 7 bases between. The CDR3 is made up of 13 amino acids. Per the germline V gene, CDR1 is LGHNA and CDR2 is YNFKEQ.

The CDR3 DNA reads as TGTGCCAGCAGCCTACCCGGGACAGGGACCCAGTACTTC. It translates to CASSLPGTGTQYF. This rearrangement joins TRBV7-9 to TRBJ2-5; TRBD1 matches 8 bases. Germline CDR1 reads SEHNR; CDR2 reads FQNEAQ (reference sequence). This CDR3 contains 13 residues. Trimming took 5 bases from V and 7 from J; bases not matched to a gene: 6.

The rearrangement joins TRBV10-3 to TRBJ1-3; TRBD1 might be the D (6 bases). Per the germline V gene, CDR1 is ENHRY and CDR2 is SYGVKD. The germline V and J ends were trimmed by 7 bases and 2 bases, with 18 bases remaining between them. The CDR3 covers 16 residues. In DNA, the CDR3 is TGTGCCATCACTTCGCGGGGGGCGATCCCTGGAAACACCATATATTTT. Its translation is CAITSRGAIPGNTIYF.

This clone was seen once. This chain connects TRBV28 to TRBJ1-2; 10 bases are shared with TRBD1. The CDR3 runs 15 residues. The V gene's germline CDR1 is MDHEN and CDR2 SYDVKM. V gave up 8 bases and J gave up 3 bases; unmatched junction bases: 9. This CDR3 is CASGTGAGEYYGYTF. CDR3 DNA: TGTGCCAGCGGGACAGGGGCCGGGGAGTACTATGGCTACACCTTC.

The CDR3 loop reads CASSSFPDRGTGNTIYF. Here the CDR3 DNA reads TGTGCCAGCAGCTCCTTTCCCGACAGGGGCACTGGAAACACCATATATTTT. The V call is TRBV7-9, the J call TRBJ1-3; 8 nucleotides agree with TRBD1. Trimming took 4 bases from V and 2 from J; bases not matched to a gene: 10. The CDR3 sequence is 17 residues long. Germline V CDR1 and CDR2: SEHNR, FQNEAQ (reference sequence).

This chain's CDR3 is CASSLPRSNQPQHF. The DNA of the CDR3 is TGTGCCAGCAGTTTACCCCGTAGCAATCAGCCCCAGCATTTT. The chain carries TRBV28 and TRBJ1-5; D unclear. CDR3 length equals 14 residues. Trimming took off 2 bases at V and 0 bases at J, with 5 bases between the two ends. Germline V gene data show CDR1 as MDHEN and CDR2 as SYDVKM.